The 6 T cell receptor beta chains reported below all come from one sample, sequenced in a study of T cells after yellow fever vaccination. MiXCR, applied by TCRdb to the 5' RACE reads, yields one record per CDR3 protein. The table shows a few hundred thousand distinct CDR3 sequences, with about 7.8% occurring only once. This sample comprised PBMCs, obtained more than 40 days after the first yellow fever vaccination. These receptors were collected from a man between 18 and 35 years old who received the YFV17D yellow fever vaccine.

This clonotype was picked up a small number of times. The genes are TRBV4-3 and TRBJ2-3; 7 bases are a match to TRBD1. This CDR3 region has 15 residues. Per germline, CDR1 LGHNA and CDR2 YSLEER. V lost 4 bases to trimming and J lost 2 bases; unmatched junction nucleotides: 6. The CDR3 DNA follows: TGCGCCAGCAGCCGCTGGGACAGCCTCACAGATACGCAGTATTTT. This codes for CASSRWDSLTDTQYF.

Worth noting for this clonotype: The junction and the germline gene differ at one end; a read error may be behind it. The rearrangement links TRBV7-2 to TRBJ2-5; D unclear. The CDR3 runs 12 residues. Germline V gives CDR1 SGHTA, CDR2 FQGNSA. The DNA of the CDR3 is TGTGCCAGCAGCTTAGCTCGAGAGGCCCAGTACTTC. This sequence encodes CASSLAREAQYF.

This clonotype was seen a handful of times. The rearrangement uses TRBV7-3 and TRBJ2-5, with D hard to call. Looked up from germline, CDR1 is SGHTA and CDR2 is FQGTGA. The CDR3 runs 11 residues. The V end lost 9 bases, the J end lost 5 bases, and 10 bases lay between the germline ends. The CDR3 protein is CASQLGETQYF. CDR3 coding DNA: TGTGCCAGTCAGCTCGGGGAGACCCAGTACTTC.

This clonotype turned up a few times. CDR3 nucleotides: TGTGCCAGCAGCTCCGGACAGGCCTCGTACAATGAGCAGTTCTTC. Residues: CASSSGQASYNEQFF. The genes are TRBV5-4 and TRBJ2-1, with 7 positions matching TRBD1. The V and J ends lost 3 bases and 4 bases, in that order; junction bases with no gene match: 7. The CDR3 length is 15 residues. Germline lookup yields CDR1 SGHNT and CDR2 YYREEE (reference sequence).

This clonotype was counted at least ten times. The chain has TRBV6-2 or TRBV6-3 and TRBJ2-2; tentatively, D is TRBD1 (5 bases). With 7 bases removed from V and 2 bases from J, the gap between germline ends came to 11 bases. The CDR3 is made up of 14 amino acids. Germline V gene sequence: CDR1 MNHEY, CDR2 SVGEGT. CDR3 coding DNA: TGTGCCAGCAACGACAGACTCAACACCGGGGAGCTGTTTTTT. It encodes CASNDRLNTGELFF.

This clonotype was counted between two and nine times. The chain couples TRBV12-3 or TRBV12-4 to TRBJ1-2, with D maybe TRBD1 (5 bases). CDR3 length: 17 amino acids. Trimming stripped 2 bases from V and 5 bases from J, with 21 bases between. The CDR3 reads CASSLNQGMASRYGYTF. The CDR3 nucleotides are TGTGCCAGCAGTTTAAACCAGGGTATGGCCTCACGGTATGGCTACACCTTC.